This entry features one T cell receptor beta chain sequence. The junction had 4 bases not matched to a gene; V was cut back by 6 bases and J by 2 bases. CDR1 SGHTA and CDR2 FQGNSA come from the germline V gene. This CDR3 is built from 15 residues. These data come from a study of blood T cell repertoires in COVID-19. Study information: The study drew acute and convalescent COVID-19 samples from the United States, Italy and Spain. PBMCs, B-cell-depleted T cells, or T cells provided the cDNA or gDNA that made up the material.

In the original workflow: From reference gene primer amplification, estimates of nucleated cell counts were derived. Sequenced by immunoSEQ multiplex PCR; TCRdb stores in-frame clones only, minus some. Clonal size and the V and J genes are those of that table, whereas D and trimming came from the DNA. The table lists 240,000 or so clones, approximately 80% of them singletons, with approximately 9.6% in the top ten. The sequencing sample was made of peripheral blood. This receptor was obtained from a woman of 80 years or more with acute or convalescent COVID-19. J is TRBJ2-1 and V is TRBV7-2; 10 nucleotides line up with TRBD1. CDR3: CASRLTGGPYNEQFF. As DNA, the CDR3 is TGTGCCAGCAGACTGACAGGGGGCCCCTACAATGAGCAGTTCTTC.